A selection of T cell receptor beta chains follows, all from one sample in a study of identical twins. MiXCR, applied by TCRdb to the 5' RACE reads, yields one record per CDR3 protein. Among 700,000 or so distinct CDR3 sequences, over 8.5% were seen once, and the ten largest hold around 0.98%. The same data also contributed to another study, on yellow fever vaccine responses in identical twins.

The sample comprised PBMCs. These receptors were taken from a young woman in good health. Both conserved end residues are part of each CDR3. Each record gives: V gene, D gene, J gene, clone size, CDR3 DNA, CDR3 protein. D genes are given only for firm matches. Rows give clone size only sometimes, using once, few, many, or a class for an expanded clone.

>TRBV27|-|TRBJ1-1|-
TGTGCCACTAGTCCGGACGGAGGAACTACTGAAGCTTTCTTT
CATSPDGGTTEAFF
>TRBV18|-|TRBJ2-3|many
TGTGCCAGCTCACCATTAGATACGCAGTATTTT
CASSPLDTQYF
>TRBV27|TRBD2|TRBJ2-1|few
TGTGCCAGTAAATGGCGGGGGTACAATGAGCAGTTCTTC
CASKWRGYNEQFF
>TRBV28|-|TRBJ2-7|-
TGTGCCAGCATGGGGATTAGGCAGTACTTC
CASMGIRQYF
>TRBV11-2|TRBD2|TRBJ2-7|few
TGTGCCAGCAGCTTATCGGGAGGGCCGCAGGAGCAGTACTTC
CASSLSGGPQEQYF
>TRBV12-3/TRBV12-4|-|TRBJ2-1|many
TGTGCCAGCAGTCCCAGGACCCCCGAGAACAATGAGCAGTTCTTC
CASSPRTPENNEQFF
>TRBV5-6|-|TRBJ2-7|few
TGTGCCAGCAGCTTGGCCCGGGACACCACCTACGAGCAGTACTTC
CASSLARDTTYEQYF
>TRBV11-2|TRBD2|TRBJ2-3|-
TGTGCCAGCAGCTTAGTACTCGGGGGGGCAGAGGATACGCAGTATTTT
CASSLVLGGAEDTQYF
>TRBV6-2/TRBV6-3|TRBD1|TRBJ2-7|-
TGTGCCAGCAACCCGGACAGGGGCGGCGAGCAGTACTTC
CASNPDRGGEQYF
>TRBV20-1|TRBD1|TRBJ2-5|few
TGCAGTGCTGGACAGGGACGAAAGCAGGAGACCCAGTACTTC
CSAGQGRKQETQYF
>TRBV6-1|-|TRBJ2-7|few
TGTGCCAGCAGGGAGACAGGCTGGAGAGAGCAGTACTTC
CASRETGWREQYF
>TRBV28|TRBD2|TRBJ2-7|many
TGTGCCAGCAGCGCCGCAACTAGCGGTCGATACGAGCAGTACTTC
CASSAATSGRYEQYF
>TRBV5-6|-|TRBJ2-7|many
TGTGCCAGCAGCTTGAACATCGGAAACTACGAGCAGTACTTC
CASSLNIGNYEQYF
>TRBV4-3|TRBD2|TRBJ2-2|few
TGCGCCAGCAGCCAAGAGGGACTAGCGGGAGATGACACCGGGGAGCTGTTTTTT
CASSQEGLAGDDTGELFF
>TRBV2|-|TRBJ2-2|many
TGTGCCAGCAATGGAGGGCCCGGGGAGCTGTTTTTT
CASNGGPGELFF
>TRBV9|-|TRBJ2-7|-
TGTGCCAGCAGCGTAGTCGGAGAGACCTACGAGCAGTACTTC
CASSVVGETYEQYF
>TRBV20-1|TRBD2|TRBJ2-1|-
TGCAGTGCTAGAGGCGAAACTAGCGGGATTTCCTACAATGAGCAGTTCTTC
CSARGETSGISYNEQFF
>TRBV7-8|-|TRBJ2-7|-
TGTGCCAGCAGCTTAGTACTAGGGACAAGGTATTACGAGCAGTACTTC
CASSLVLGTRYYEQYF
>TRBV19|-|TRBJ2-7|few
TGTGCCAGTAGTATGAGTGCCTTACAGGGCGACGAGCAGTACTTC
CASSMSALQGDEQYF
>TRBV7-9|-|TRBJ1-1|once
TGTGCCAGCAGCTCCTCGGGAAAGAACACTGAAGCTTTCTTT
CASSSSGKNTEAFF
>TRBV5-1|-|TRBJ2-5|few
TGCGCCAGCAGCTTGGTCGACAGGCTGTACTTC
CASSLVDRLYF
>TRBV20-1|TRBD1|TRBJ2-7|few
TGCAGTGTTCGACGACCGGGACAGGGGACCGTCTGGCAGTACTTC
CSVRRPGQGTVWQYF
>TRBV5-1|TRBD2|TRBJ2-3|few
TGCGCCAGCAGCCAGGAGGTGGGGCTAGCGGACACTAGCACAGATACGCAGTATTTT
CASSQEVGLADTSTDTQYF
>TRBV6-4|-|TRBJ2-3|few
TGTGCCAGCAGTGAGAAGGTGGGGGATACGCAGTATTTT
CASSEKVGDTQYF
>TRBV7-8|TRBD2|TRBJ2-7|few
TGTGCCAGCAGCTTAGCCAGGACTAGCAGCTACGAGCAGTACTTC
CASSLARTSSYEQYF
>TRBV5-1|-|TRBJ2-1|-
TGCGCCAGCAGCTTGGCCGGGCGGTCCCCCTACAATGAGCAGTTCTTC
CASSLAGRSPYNEQFF
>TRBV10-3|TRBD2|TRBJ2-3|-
TGTGCCATCAGTCGAGTGCGAGCGGGAGGGCCCGGAGATACGCAGTATTTT
CAISRVRAGGPGDTQYF
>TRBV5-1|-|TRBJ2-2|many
TGCGCCAGCAGCTTTTTAACAGGTGACCCCGGGGAGCTGTTTTTT
CASSFLTGDPGELFF
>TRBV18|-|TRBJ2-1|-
TGTGCCAGCTCACCACTTAGGGACAACTCCTACAATGAGCAGTTCTTC
CASSPLRDNSYNEQFF
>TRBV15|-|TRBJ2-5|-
TGTGCCACCAGCAGACCTGGACGTCCGGGCCAAGAGACCCAGTACTTC
CATSRPGRPGQETQYF
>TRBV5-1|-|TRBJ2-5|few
TGCGCCAGCAGCTTGAATACAGGAGACCAAGAGACCCAGTACTTC
CASSLNTGDQETQYF
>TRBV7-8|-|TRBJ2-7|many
TGTGCCAGCAGTCCAACGGTGCGGGCGTACGAGCAGTACTTC
CASSPTVRAYEQYF
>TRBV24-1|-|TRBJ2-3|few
TGTGCCACCAGCGCTGTTCTGGAGGCAGGCACAGATACGCAGTATTTT
CATSAVLEAGTDTQYF
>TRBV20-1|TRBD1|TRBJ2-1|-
TGCAGTGCTAGGAGGGACAGGGGAAATACTGAGCAGTTCTTC
CSARRDRGNTEQFF
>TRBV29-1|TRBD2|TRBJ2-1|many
TGCCATGGGGGTAGCGGGGGTGAGCAGTTCTTC
CHGGSGGEQFF
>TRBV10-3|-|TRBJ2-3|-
TGTGCCATCAGTGATGTCGGGAGAAGGCTCACAGATACGCAGTATTTT
CAISDVGRRLTDTQYF
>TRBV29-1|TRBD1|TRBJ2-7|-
TGCAGCGAGAGCGGACAGGAATGGATCTACGAGCAGTACTTC
CSESGQEWIYEQYF
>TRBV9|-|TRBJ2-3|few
TGTGCCAGCAGCCGCCCCCGGCAAGGGGGGAGTAGCACAGATACGCAGTATTTT
CASSRPRQGGSSTDTQYF
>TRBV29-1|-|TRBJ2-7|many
TGCAGCGTTGAAATCCAGGGGATGTACGAGCAGTACTTC
CSVEIQGMYEQYF
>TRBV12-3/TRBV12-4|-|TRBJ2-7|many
TGTGCCAGCAGTTTGGCCAGGGTCTACGAGCAGTACTTC
CASSLARVYEQYF
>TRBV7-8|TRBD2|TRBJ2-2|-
TGTGCCAGCAGCTCCGCAGCCGGACTAGCGGGAGCCGGGGAGCTGTTTTTT
CASSSAAGLAGAGELFF
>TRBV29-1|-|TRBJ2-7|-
TGCAGCGTTGTTGAGGCCCACTTTTACGAGCAGTACTTC
CSVVEAHFYEQYF
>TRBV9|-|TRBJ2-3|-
TGTGCCAGCAGCGCCGACGACAGACCCACAGATACGCAGTATTTT
CASSADDRPTDTQYF
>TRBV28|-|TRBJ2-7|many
TGTGCCAGCAGTTCGTCGGGGGGCGTATCTTACGAGCAGTACTTC
CASSSSGGVSYEQYF
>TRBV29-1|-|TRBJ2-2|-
TGCAGCGCCCCGGGACAATCCACCGGGGAGCTGTTTTTT
CSAPGQSTGELFF